The 9 T cell receptor beta chains below come from one sample, sequenced in a study of blood T cell repertoires in COVID-19. Some clones are missing from TCRdb's copy, which holds only in-frame ones; the method was immunoSEQ multiplex PCR. This sample has under 250,000 clones; about nine tenths occur once, and the top ten carry approximately 2.8%. The sequenced material came from PBMCs or T cells enriched from blood (not recorded which). The receptors come from a woman in her thirties with acute COVID-19.

This clone was found a few times. The chain joins TRBV5-1 to TRBJ1-2, with D hard to call. V was clipped by 4 bases and J by 2 bases, with 12 bases between them. The CDR3 consists of 14 residues. The germline V gene has CDR1 SGHRS and CDR2 YFSETQ. DNA of the CDR3: TGCGCCAGCAGCGGTGAGGGCGGGAACTATGGCTACACCTTC. Protein: CASSGEGGNYGYTF.

The chain links TRBV5-1 to TRBJ2-3; 8 nucleotides agree with TRBD2. Looked up from germline, CDR1 is SGHRS and CDR2 is YFSETQ. This CDR3 comprises 15 residues. After removal of 4 bases from V and 4 bases from J, the junction contained 8 bases not matched to a gene. This CDR3 reads CASSPAGASADTQYF. The CDR3 DNA follows: TGCGCCAGCAGCCCAGCGGGGGCCTCCGCAGATACGCAGTATTTT.

This clone was seen a single time. The rearrangement uses TRBV4-3 and TRBJ2-3; D might be TRBD2 (6 bases). The CDR3 has 16 amino acids. Trimming stripped 0 bases from V and 1 base from J, with 11 bases between. Germline CDR1 is LGHNA and CDR2 is YSLEER. The CDR3 here is CASSQDQIAGTDTQYF. CDR3 sequence (DNA): TGCGCCAGCAGCCAAGATCAGATAGCGGGCACAGATACGCAGTATTTT.

This chain uses TRBV28 with TRBJ2-1; a weak D match, TRBD2 (7 bases). The CDR3 spans 16 residues. CDR1 and CDR2 from the germline V gene are MDHEN and SYDVKM. V lost 6 bases and J lost 6, with 21 bases in between. CDR3 sequence: CASSSGGGGPLNEQFF. The CDR3 bases are TGTGCCAGCAGCTCAGGAGGGGGGGGGCCTCTCAATGAGCAGTTCTTC.

V is TRBV19 and J is TRBJ2-1; weak D call: TRBD2 (5 bases). V gave up 5 bases and J gave up 5 bases, with 13 bases separating them. This CDR3 region has 14 residues. CDR1 LNHDA and CDR2 SQIVND come from the germline V gene (reference sequence). CDR3 amino acids: CASSRGSNNNEQFF. The CDR3 bases are TGTGCCAGTAGTCGGGGTTCCAATAACAATGAGCAGTTCTTC.

This chain links TRBV5-5 with TRBJ1-1; D gene uncertain. The length of the CDR3 is 13 residues. The germline V and J ends were trimmed by 0 bases and 1 base, with 4 bases remaining between them. The germline V gene encodes CDR1 SGHKS and CDR2 YYEKEE (reference sequence). The CDR3 bases are TGTGCCAGCAGCTTGGGCGGGAACACTGAAGCTTTCTTT. This sequence encodes CASSLGGNTEAFF.

The chain combines TRBV7-9 with TRBJ2-7, with 8 bases lining up with TRBD1. This CDR3 spans 17 amino acids. Per the germline V gene, CDR1 is SEHNR and CDR2 is FQNEAQ (reference sequence). V dropped 5 bases and J dropped 3; count of bases not matched to a gene: 15. This CDR3 reads CASSAWKRTGRYYEQYF. The CDR3 DNA sequence: TGTGCCAGCAGCGCTTGGAAGAGGACAGGGAGGTACTACGAGCAGTACTTC.

The rearrangement links TRBV6-5 to TRBJ2-7, with D perhaps matching TRBD1 (5 bases). This CDR3 is 14 amino acids long. Germline V gene lookup returns CDR1 MNHEY and CDR2 SVGAGI. V gave up 5 bases and J gave up 6 bases, with 17 bases separating them. For the CDR3, the DNA is TGTGCCAGCAGTCGCCAGTTGAAGGGGCGCGAGCAGTACTTC. The encoded protein is CASSRQLKGREQYF.

The V and J genes are TRBV24-1 and TRBJ1-1; tentatively, D is TRBD1 (5 bases). The CDR3 is made up of 13 amino acids. Trimming removed 5 bases from V and 1 base from J, with 7 bases in between. Looked up from germline, CDR1 is KGHDR and CDR2 is SFDVKD. The CDR3 coding sequence is TGTGCCACCAGTGCGGGGGAGAACACTGAAGCTTTCTTT. Its translation is CATSAGENTEAFF.